The rows below give T cell receptor beta chains drawn from one sample of a study of T cells after posttransplantation cyclophosphamide. Method: immunoSEQ multiplex PCR; TCRdb's copy keeps in-frame clones and lacks some. The repertoire holds more than 30,000 clones, with about nine tenths as singletons. Sequenced material: naive CD4+ T cells sorted from PBMCs. Receptors originate from a woman aged 60-70 years in good health, CMV-negative, and a related stem cell transplant donor. The CDR3 runs from the conserved cysteine through the conserved F or W. D genes are given only for firm matches. Part of the rows lack a size; the others show once, few, many or a class for expanded clones.

V	size	D	J	CDR3	DNA
TRBV5-6	.	TRBD1	TRBJ1-1	CASSTLGQVNTEAFF	TGTGCCAGCAGCACACTGGGACAGGTGAACACTGAAGCTTTCTTT
TRBV28	.	TRBD2	TRBJ2-7	CASSTSGSYEQYF	TGTGCCAGCAGCACTAGCGGGAGTTACGAGCAGTACTTC
TRBV25-1	.	TRBD2	TRBJ2-1	CASMLAGGGEQFF	TGTGCCAGCATGCTAGCGGGAGGTGGGGAGCAGTTCTTC
TRBV28	.	TRBD1	TRBJ2-7	CASSSPGTGALNEQYF	TGTGCCAGCAGTTCCCCCGGGACAGGGGCCTTGAACGAGCAGTACTTC
TRBV5-8	.	.	TRBJ1-1	CASNRGYNTEAFF	TGTGCCAGCAATAGAGGGTATAACACTGAAGCTTTCTTT
TRBV7-9	.	.	TRBJ1-3	CASSVAGSGNTIYF	TGTGCCAGCAGCGTTGCGGGTTCTGGAAACACCATATATTTT
TRBV6-6	.	.	TRBJ1-1	CASSTGHFNTEAFF	TGTGCCAGCAGTACCGGACACTTTAACACTGAAGCTTTCTTT
TRBV11-2	.	.	TRBJ1-2	CASSFIQWGANYGYTF	TGTGCCAGCAGCTTCATACAGTGGGGGGCTAACTATGGCTACACCTTC
TRBV2	.	.	TRBJ1-4	CASTPGERGTNEKLFF	TGTGCCAGCACCCCAGGGGAGCGGGGAACTAATGAAAAACTGTTTTTT
TRBV18	.	.	TRBJ1-2	CASSLLSREGYTF	TGTGCCAGCTCGCTGTTGTCGAGGGAAGGCTACACCTTC
TRBV7-2	.	TRBD1	TRBJ1-3	CASSPRQGAPSGNTIYF	TGTGCCAGCAGCCCTAGACAGGGGGCGCCGTCCGGAAACACCATATATTTT
TRBV2	.	TRBD1	TRBJ1-5	CASSRDSPNQPQHF	TGTGCCAGCAGTCGGGACAGCCCAAATCAGCCCCAGCATTTT
TRBV11-2	.	.	TRBJ2-7	CASTTPGESSYEQYF	TGTGCCAGCACCACACCGGGGGAGTCTTCCTACGAGCAGTACTTC
TRBV18	.	.	TRBJ2-1	CASSEGVGNAYNEQFF	TGTGCCAGCTCAGAGGGGGTGGGCAACGCCTACAATGAGCAGTTCTTC
TRBV5-1	.	.	TRBJ2-7	CASSSRGNSYEQYF	TGCGCCAGCAGCTCCCGGGGGAACTCCTACGAGCAGTACTTC
TRBV7-2	.	.	TRBJ2-3	CASSLRRPRDTETQYF	TGTGCCAGCAGCTTACGTAGGCCCCGGGACACAGAAACGCAGTATTTT
TRBV19	.	.	TRBJ2-5	CASSPPGIPETQYF	TGTGCCAGTAGCCCCCCAGGTATCCCAGAGACCCAGTACTTC
TRBV28	.	.	TRBJ2-5	CASAGQTIETQYF	TGTGCTTCCGCGGGGCAGACCATAGAGACCCAGTACTTC
TRBV11-2	.	TRBD1	TRBJ2-2	CASSIYRGNTGELFF	TGTGCCAGCAGCATCTACAGGGGGAACACCGGGGAGCTGTTTTTT
TRBV10-1	.	.	TRBJ2-1	CASSEEGRNGEQFF	TGCGCCAGCAGTGAGGAGGGAAGAAACGGTGAGCAGTTCTTC
TRBV5-1	.	.	TRBJ1-5	CASSLDRDQPQHF	TGCGCCAGCAGCTTGGACAGGGATCAGCCCCAGCATTTT
TRBV2	.	.	TRBJ1-2	CASRLTGPGPGYTF	TGTGCCAGCAGGCTTACAGGGCCGGGGCCTGGCTACACCTTC
TRBV2	.	TRBD1	TRBJ1-1	CASRGTGGRGTEAFF	TGTGCCAGCAGGGGGACAGGTGGGCGAGGGACTGAAGCTTTCTTT
TRBV6-5	.	TRBD1	TRBJ1-1	CASSSISTGGNTEAFF	TGTGCCAGCAGTTCAATATCGACAGGGGGTAACACTGAAGCTTTCTTT
TRBV27	.	TRBD2	TRBJ2-1	CASSLGAGARNEQFF	TGTGCCAGCAGTTTAGGGGCGGGAGCCCGCAATGAGCAGTTCTTC
TRBV19	once	.	TRBJ2-2	CASGRDTRTGTGELFF	TGTGCCTCCGGCCGGGACACCCGCACGGGCACCGGGGAGCTGTTTTTT
TRBV11-2	.	TRBD1	TRBJ2-1	CASSLRDRGPNEQFF	TGTGCCAGCAGCTTACGGGACAGGGGGCCGAATGAGCAGTTCTTC
TRBV5-4	.	.	TRBJ2-2	CASSLMPDTGELFF	TGTGCCAGCAGCTTGATGCCAGACACCGGGGAGCTGTTTTTT
TRBV10-1	.	.	TRBJ2-1	CASSPQRSSYNEQFF	TGCGCCAGCAGCCCTCAGCGGAGCTCCTACAATGAGCAGTTCTTC
TRBV28	.	.	TRBJ1-5	CATEGDQPQHF	TGTGCCACAGAGGGGGATCAGCCCCAGCATTTT
TRBV29-1	.	TRBD2	TRBJ2-4	CSANREGSPRGVGKNIQYF	TGCAGCGCCAACCGGGAGGGGAGCCCTCGGGGGGTGGGGAAAAACATTCAGTACTTC